This is a list of T cell receptor beta chains from one sample in a study of blood T cells in healthy people across ages. MiXCR was run by TCRdb on the 5' RACE reads, yielding one entry per CDR3 protein. The sample consists of fewer than 750,000 distinct CDR3 sequences, around half of them appearing once. Specimen: blood. These receptors came from a man older than 75 in good health. Each CDR3 is given with its conserved first and last residue. The D gene is left open where the match is weak. Some rows have no size entry. The others give once, few or many, or a class for an expanded clone.

clone_size	v_call	d_call	j_call	cdr3_nt	cdr3_aa
NA	TRBV20-1	NA	TRBJ1-6	TGCAGTGCTGGACCAGGGTTTTTTGGTTCACCCCTCCACTTT	CSAGPGFFGSPLHF
NA	TRBV7-2	NA	TRBJ2-2	TGTGCCAGCAGCTTAAGACTAGTATCGCCCGGGGAGCTGTTTTTT	CASSLRLVSPGELFF
NA	TRBV20-1	NA	TRBJ2-3	TGCAGTGCTCGAGGCACGGGAAACACAGATACGCAGTATTTT	CSARGTGNTDTQYF
NA	TRBV4-1	NA	TRBJ1-6	TGCGCCAGCAGCCAAGACAGGCTTATAAACTCCTATAATTCACCCCTCCACTTT	CASSQDRLINSYNSPLHF
NA	TRBV12-3/TRBV12-4	TRBD1	TRBJ1-5	TGTGCCAGCAGTTTAAGATTAGGGGACAGGGGCCAGCCCCAGCATTTT	CASSLRLGDRGQPQHF
NA	TRBV20-1	TRBD2	TRBJ2-5	TGCAGGCAGACTAGCGGGAGTGACAATGAGCAGTACTTC	CRQTSGSDNEQYF
NA	TRBV20-1	NA	TRBJ2-5	TGCAGTGCTAGAGGGCAGGGCGCGTTCTACGAGCGGTACTTC	CSARGQGAFYERYF
NA	TRBV5-1	NA	TRBJ2-7	TGCGCCAGCAGCTTTCGGTTCTCCTGGGACTACGAGCAGTACTTC	CASSFRFSWDYEQYF
NA	TRBV5-1	TRBD1	TRBJ1-4	TGCGCCAGCAGCCGCATCGGACAGGAAGGGGAAAAACTGTTTTTT	CASSRIGQEGEKLFF
NA	TRBV7-2	NA	TRBJ2-3	TGTGCCAGCAGCCCCCCGCGGGCGGGTTCAGCAGATACGCAGTATTTT	CASSPPRAGSADTQYF
NA	TRBV9	TRBD1	TRBJ1-5	TGTGCCAGCAGCTGGACAGGGGGCCGAGGTCAGCCCCAGCATTTT	CASSWTGGRGQPQHF
NA	TRBV7-9	NA	TRBJ2-7	TGTGCCAGCAGTTCCGGGACCTACTCCTACGAGCAGTACTTC	CASSSGTYSYEQYF
few	TRBV20-1	NA	TRBJ2-2	TGCAGTGCTAGAGATACCCCCCTTGGCGGGGAGCTGTTTTTT	CSARDTPLGGELFF
NA	TRBV9	NA	TRBJ1-2	TGTGCCAGCAGCTCGGGACATAGCTATGGCTACACCTTC	CASSSGHSYGYTF
NA	TRBV27	TRBD2	TRBJ2-5	TGTGCCAGCCCAAATCCAACTAGCGGGTACTCGTACTTC	CASPNPTSGYSYF
many	TRBV6-5	TRBD2	TRBJ2-1	TGTGCCAGCGCCCTTGGGGTAGCGGGAATGAATGAGCAGTTCTTC	CASALGVAGMNEQFF
few	TRBV29-1	NA	TRBJ2-1	TGCAGCGCAATAAGCTTCGCGGATGAGCAGTTCTTC	CSAISFADEQFF
few	TRBV10-3	NA	TRBJ2-5	TGTGCCACCAGGTTCGGGAGTAATGAGGAGACCCAGTACTTC	CATRFGSNEETQYF
NA	TRBV7-3	NA	TRBJ2-7	TGTGCCAGCAGCTTAACGACCAAGCACGAGCAGTACTTC	CASSLTTKHEQYF
NA	TRBV7-3	TRBD1	TRBJ1-2	TGTGCCAGCAGCCTCTACAGGGGATATGGCTACACCTTC	CASSLYRGYGYTF
NA	TRBV7-9	TRBD2	TRBJ2-1	TGTGCCAGCACCCTCTCCCTAGGGGACTATCCTATGGATGAGCAGTTCTTC	CASTLSLGDYPMDEQFF
few	TRBV7-9	TRBD1	TRBJ2-3	TGTGCCAGCAGCCGACCCCGGACAGGCTTCCGCACAGATACGCAGTATTTT	CASSRPRTGFRTDTQYF
NA	TRBV3-1	NA	TRBJ1-5	TGTGCCAGCAGCCCCCTGGCAGGACAACAGCCCCAGCATTTT	CASSPLAGQQPQHF
few	TRBV7-9	NA	TRBJ2-3	TGTGCCAGCGTCACAGGGCAACTAAGCACAGATACGCAGTATTTT	CASVTGQLSTDTQYF
NA	TRBV6-6	NA	TRBJ1-5	TGTGCCAGCAGTTACGGCCTGGGGGTAAGAGGCAATCAGCCCCAGCATTTT	CASSYGLGVRGNQPQHF
NA	TRBV3-1	NA	TRBJ1-5	TGTGCCCCGTCCCATCAGCCCCAGCATTTT	CAPSHQPQHF
NA	TRBV7-3	TRBD1	TRBJ2-5	TGTGCCAGCAGCTTAAGCCTTGGGACAGGGGAAGAGACCCAGTACTTC	CASSLSLGTGEETQYF
NA	TRBV20-1	NA	TRBJ1-4	TGCAGTGCTAGATTTGTAAATGAGAAACTGTTTTTT	CSARFVNEKLFF
few	TRBV20-1	TRBD1	TRBJ2-3	TGCAGTGCTAGTAGGGGACAGACCACAGATACGCAGTATTTT	CSASRGQTTDTQYF
NA	TRBV20-1	TRBD1	TRBJ1-2	TGCAGTGCTAGAGCCCAGACAGGGAATAGCGGCTACACCTTC	CSARAQTGNSGYTF
NA	TRBV10-3	NA	TRBJ1-1	TGTGCCATCAGCAGTTTCCTCGGGAACACTGAAGCTTTCTTT	CAISSFLGNTEAFF
once	TRBV7-2	TRBD1	TRBJ2-2	TGTGCCAGCAGCTTCTTCTCGATCGGGACAGGGATCGGGGAGCTGTTTTTT	CASSFFSIGTGIGELFF
few	TRBV20-1	NA	TRBJ2-3	TGCAGTGCTAGCAAGGCGGCAGGGAGTTTCACAGATACGCAGTATTTT	CSASKAAGSFTDTQYF
NA	TRBV27	TRBD1	TRBJ1-2	TGTGCCAGCAGATCGACAGGGGTGGTCTATGGCTACACCTTC	CASRSTGVVYGYTF
few	TRBV24-1	TRBD1	TRBJ2-3	TGTGCCACCAGTGATGTGGACAGGGGACCAGATACGCAGTATTTT	CATSDVDRGPDTQYF
few	TRBV29-1	NA	TRBJ2-3	TGCAGCGCTCCGTTAAAGGGGGCAGATACGCAGTATTTT	CSAPLKGADTQYF
NA	TRBV20-1	TRBD2	TRBJ2-7	TGCAGTGCCCAGGGACTAGCGGGAGGCCAAACCTACGAGCAGTACTTC	CSAQGLAGGQTYEQYF
NA	TRBV20-1	NA	TRBJ1-1	TGCAGTGCCGCCTCCGGACAATACACTGAAGCTTTCTTT	CSAASGQYTEAFF
NA	TRBV7-3	NA	TRBJ1-2	TGTGCCAGCAGCCCAACAGGGCGGTCCGGCTACACCTTC	CASSPTGRSGYTF
NA	TRBV2	NA	TRBJ2-5	TGTGCCAGCAGTGACGGGCGGTACCAAGAGACCCAGTACTTC	CASSDGRYQETQYF
once	TRBV30	NA	TRBJ2-7	TGTGCCTGGAGTCCGGGGACACTCAAGTACTTC	CAWSPGTLKYF
many	TRBV6-6	NA	TRBJ2-5	TGTGCCAGCAGTTTTGGCGGGCAAGAGACCCAGTACTTC	CASSFGGQETQYF